Following are 2 T cell receptor beta chains from one sample sequenced in a study of control samples from healthy donors and cancer patients. Generated by immunoSEQ multiplex PCR, the TCRdb table keeps only in-frame clones and is missing some. The sample lists fewer than 200,000 clones; over 85% were seen once. Source material: blood. All receptors derive from a man aged 30-40 years in good health.

The chain is built from TRBV3-1 (or the pseudogene TRBV3-2) and TRBJ2-3; perhaps TRBD2 as D (7 bases). CDR1 is LGHDT, CDR2 YNNKEL, per germline (reference sequence). Trimming left V 4 bases short and J 3 bases short, with 17 bases between. The CDR3 covers 16 residues. CDR3 DNA sequence: TGTGCCAGCAGCCGAAGAGTCGGGGGGCGGACAGATACGCAGTATTTT. Protein sequence: CASSRRVGGRTDTQYF.

CDR3 amino acids: CASSLVGSKETQYF. In DNA form, the CDR3 reads TGTGCCAGCAGCTTAGTAGGCTCTAAAGAGACCCAGTACTTC. V usage is TRBV7-9 and J usage is TRBJ2-5; D is unclear. The germline V gene has CDR1 SEHNR and CDR2 FQNEAQ (reference sequence). V shed 1 base and J shed 3 bases, with 9 bases lying between them. This CDR3 contains 14 residues.